The clone carrying this T cell receptor beta chain was observed at least ten times. Its antigen is unidentified. The CDR3 has 12 residues. Germline trimming cut 0 bases from V and 14 bases from J; bases unmatched to any gene: 6. The germline CDR1 and CDR2 sequences are SGHTA and FQGNSA. The data belong to a study of beta chain features in type 1 diabetes. Overall study findings and caveats: When Type 1 diabetes patients were examined, their TCRB CDR3s proved moderately but significantly shorter in all four CD4+ subsets.

The investigators reverse transcribed all of the isolated RNA, so they sequenced expressed TCRB transcripts. Repertoires were generated with immunoSEQ multiplex PCR, while TCRdb's copy carries only in-frame clones and drops some. Here the sample spans about 120,000 clones, around 15% being singletons. The sequence came from a man aged 18 to 29 with type 1 diabetes. The rearrangement links TRBV7-2 to TRBJ2-5; 7 positions match TRBD1. Sequencing was done on a sample of central memory CD4+ T cells from blood. The CDR3 reads CASSLAGQAVYF. For the CDR3, the DNA is TGTGCCAGCAGCTTAGCCGGACAGGCTGTCTACTTC.